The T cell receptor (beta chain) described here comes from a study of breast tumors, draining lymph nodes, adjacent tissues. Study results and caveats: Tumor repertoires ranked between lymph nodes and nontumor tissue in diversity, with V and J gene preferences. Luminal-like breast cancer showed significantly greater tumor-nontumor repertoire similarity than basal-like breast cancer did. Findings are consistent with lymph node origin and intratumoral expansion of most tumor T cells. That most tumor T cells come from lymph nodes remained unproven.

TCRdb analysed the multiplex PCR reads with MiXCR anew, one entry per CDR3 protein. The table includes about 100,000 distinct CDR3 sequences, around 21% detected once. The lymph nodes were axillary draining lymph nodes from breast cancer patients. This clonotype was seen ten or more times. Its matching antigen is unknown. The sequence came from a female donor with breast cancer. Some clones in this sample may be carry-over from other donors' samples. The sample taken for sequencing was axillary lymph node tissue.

CDR3 coding DNA: TGCGCCAGCAGTGAGCTTCCGCCACGGGCGGGGAATGAGCAGTTCTTC. Translating gives CASSELPPRAGNEQFF. The V call is TRBV10-2, the J call TRBJ2-1, with D possibly TRBD2 on 6 matching bases. The V and J ends lost 2 bases and 7 bases respectively, with 18 bases between them. CDR1 WSHSY and CDR2 SAAADI come from the germline V gene. The CDR3 loop spans 16 amino acids.